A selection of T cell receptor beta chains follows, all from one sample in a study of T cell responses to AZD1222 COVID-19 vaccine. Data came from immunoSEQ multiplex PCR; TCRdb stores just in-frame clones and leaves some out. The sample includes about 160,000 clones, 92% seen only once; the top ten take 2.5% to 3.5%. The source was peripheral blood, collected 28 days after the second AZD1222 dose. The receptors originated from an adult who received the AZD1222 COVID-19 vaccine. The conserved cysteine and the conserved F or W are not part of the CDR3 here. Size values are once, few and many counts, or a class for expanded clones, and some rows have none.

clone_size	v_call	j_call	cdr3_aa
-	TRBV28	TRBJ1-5	ASRSGVRPQH
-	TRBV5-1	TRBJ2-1	ASNPQEHSYNEQF
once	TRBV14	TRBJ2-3	ASSQVLGSPRTDTQY
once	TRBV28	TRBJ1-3	ASLSTPGTDSGNTIY
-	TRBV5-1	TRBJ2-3	ASSWGRSPDHHTDTQY
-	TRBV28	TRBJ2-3	ASSGPRQGTDTQY
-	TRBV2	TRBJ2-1	ASRPPDAYEQF
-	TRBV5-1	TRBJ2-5	ASSPSTSLGETQY
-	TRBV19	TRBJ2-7	ASRPRGLNSYEQY
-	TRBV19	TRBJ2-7	ASSTGARGSYEQY
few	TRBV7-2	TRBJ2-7	ASSLPSYEQY
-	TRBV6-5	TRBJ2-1	ASSRRQGTGNEQF
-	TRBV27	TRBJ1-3	ASSLFYRGGTIY
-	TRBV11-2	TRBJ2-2	ASGGAGELF
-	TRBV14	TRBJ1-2	ASSQQGSAPFGYT
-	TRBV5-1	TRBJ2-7	ASSLGRGENEQY
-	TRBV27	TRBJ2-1	ASSSLLATPGWDEQF
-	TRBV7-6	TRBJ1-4	ASSLGQGQSNEKLF
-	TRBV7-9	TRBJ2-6	ASSASGANVLT
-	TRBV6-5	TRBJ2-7	ASRDDRTYEQY
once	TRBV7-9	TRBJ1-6	ASSVQGNRESPLH
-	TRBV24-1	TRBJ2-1	ATSDLGGGPSNEQF
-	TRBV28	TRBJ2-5	ASSSGGHQETQY
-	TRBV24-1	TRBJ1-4	ATSEDRRPTNEKLF
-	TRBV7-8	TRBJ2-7	ASSLGRGLADSYEQY
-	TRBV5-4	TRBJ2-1	ASNPGLSYNEQF
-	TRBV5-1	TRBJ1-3	ASSPGTAGNTIY
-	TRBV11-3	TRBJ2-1	ASSLTLAEQF
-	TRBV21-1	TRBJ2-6	ASSKGTGANVLT
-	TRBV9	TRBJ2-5	ASSVDGQPQETQY
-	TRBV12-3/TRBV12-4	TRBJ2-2	ASTLGGPGELF
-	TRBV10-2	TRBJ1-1	ASSESVRGRVMNTEAF
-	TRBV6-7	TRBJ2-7	ASSYSAGGPIYEQY
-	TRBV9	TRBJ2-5	ASSVATAADQETQY
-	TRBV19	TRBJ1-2	ASSSPGQGNYGYT
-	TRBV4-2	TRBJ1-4	ASSQGGTFEKLF
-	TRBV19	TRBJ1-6	ASNLGQHNSPLH
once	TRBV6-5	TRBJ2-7	ASSIEGPLGDQQY
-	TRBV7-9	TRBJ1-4	ASSWGQGETNEKLF
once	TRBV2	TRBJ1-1	ASSEALRLLEAF
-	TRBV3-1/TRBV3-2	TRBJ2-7	ASSHTGTGYEQY
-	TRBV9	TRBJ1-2	ASSKRGTAYGYT
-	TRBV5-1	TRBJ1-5	ATTPPGRGPRQPQH
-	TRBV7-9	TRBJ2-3	ASNRATGALTDTQY
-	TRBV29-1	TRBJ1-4	SVGTGEKLF
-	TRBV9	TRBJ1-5	ASSGRYSNQPQH
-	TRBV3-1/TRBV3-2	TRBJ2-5	ASSLGTSGSETQY
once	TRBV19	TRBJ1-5	ASSIAIRDRYQPQH
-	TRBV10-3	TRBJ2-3	AIQDRTDTQY
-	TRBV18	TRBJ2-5	ASSPPSTGGETQY
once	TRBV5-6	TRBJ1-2	ASSLDRAYGYT
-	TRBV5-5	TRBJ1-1	ASSSQWRNTEAF
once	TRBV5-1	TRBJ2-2	ASSFGRTGGAPGELF